A single sample is the source of the 10 T cell receptor beta chains below, sequenced in a study of shared clonotypes between healthy human individuals. Naive CD8 cells, CD45RO-negative and positively selected for CCR7, excluded terminally differentiated effector memory CD45RA+ cells. The assay was immunoSEQ multiplex PCR, and TCRdb's table has in-frame clones only and misses some. The data hold some 2 million clones, with about 95% observed a single time. Sequenced: naive CD8+ T cells sorted from blood. The receptors originated from a man aged 18 to 30 in good health.

This chain connects TRBV5-5 to TRBJ2-5, with a possible D match to TRBD2 (5 bases). This CDR3 has 14 amino acids. CDR1 is SGHKS and CDR2 is YYEKEE in the germline V gene (reference sequence). V lost 2 bases, J lost 4 bases, and 12 bases lay in between. The CDR3 sequence: CASSLGSRRETQYF. CDR3 in DNA: TGTGCCAGCAGCTTAGGGAGTCGGCGAGAGACCCAGTACTTC.

This rearrangement joins TRBV18 to TRBJ1-1; D gene unclear. CDR1 KGHSH and CDR2 LQKENI come from the germline V gene. V dropped 0 bases and J dropped 7 bases, with 12 bases sitting between them. The CDR3 contains 14 residues. The CDR3 spells CASSPPASQGEAFF. CDR3 nucleotide sequence: TGTGCCAGCTCACCACCGGCGTCCCAAGGTGAAGCTTTCTTT.

The gene calls are TRBV5-1 and TRBJ2-7; TRBD1 matches 11 bases. The CDR3 spans 14 residues. Per germline, CDR1 SGHRS and CDR2 YFSETQ. The V segment lost 5 bases and the J segment 2 bases; nucleotides outside the gene matches: 3. For the CDR3, the DNA is TGCGCCAGCAGGTGGGGACAGGGGGCCTACGAGCAGTACTTC. Amino acid sequence: CASRWGQGAYEQYF.

The chain links TRBV13 to TRBJ1-2; tentatively, D is TRBD1 (5 bases). From germline, CDR1 is PRHDT and CDR2 FYEKMQ (reference sequence). Trimming took off 6 bases at V and 0 bases at J, with 11 bases between the two ends. The CDR3 is 14 amino acids. The CDR3 DNA is TGTGCCAGCAGGTTTAGGGGATCTAACTATGGCTACACCTTC. This gives the protein CASRFRGSNYGYTF.

The chain couples TRBV10-2 to TRBJ2-4; D gene ambiguous. Germline V lookup: CDR1 WSHSY, CDR2 SAAADI. With 2 bases removed from V and 0 bases from J, the gap between germline ends came to 14 bases. The CDR3 sequence is 17 residues long. The CDR3 bases are TGCGCCAGCAGTGAGCCCTCCCTTCTACTAGCCAAAAACATTCAGTACTTC. Protein: CASSEPSLLLAKNIQYF.

The V and J genes are TRBV6-4 and TRBJ2-5; D is unresolved. CDR1 is MRHNA and CDR2 is SNTAGT in the germline V gene. The V end was cut by 6 bases, the J end by 5 bases, with 22 bases between. This CDR3 spans 16 amino acids. DNA for the CDR3: TGTGCCAGCAGGGTGACCCAAACAACCCCGCGGGAGACCCAGTACTTC. The encoded protein is CASRVTQTTPRETQYF.

The genes are TRBV5-1 and TRBJ1-2, with 9 bases fitting TRBD1. CDR1 is SGHRS, CDR2 YFSETQ, per germline. The J segment lost 7 bases and the V segment lost 0 bases, leaving 13 bases of the junction unmatched. The CDR3 has 17 amino acids. CDR3 protein: CASSLDSAWTGAAGYTF. The CDR3 DNA is TGCGCCAGCAGCTTGGATAGTGCGTGGACAGGGGCGGCTGGCTACACCTTC.

The genes are TRBV7-6 and TRBJ2-3, with D tentatively TRBD2 (5 bases). CDR1 SGHVS and CDR2 FNYEAQ come from the germline V gene. Trimming shortened V by 0 bases and J by 4 bases, and 11 bases separated the two germline ends. This CDR3 is 15 amino acids long. This chain's CDR3 is CASSLAVASPDTQYF. The CDR3 DNA is TGTGCCAGCAGCTTAGCAGTGGCTAGCCCAGATACGCAGTATTTT.

This clone was observed a single time. The chain combines TRBV4-1 with TRBJ1-4; D is uncertain. The CDR3 has 13 residues. Trimming took off 4 bases at V and 8 bases at J, with 11 bases between the two ends. Per germline, CDR1 MGHRA and CDR2 YSYEKL. The CDR3 loop reads CASSLRQGEKLFF. In nucleotides, the CDR3 is TGCGCCAGCAGCCTAAGGCAAGGAGAAAAACTGTTTTTT.

The chain has TRBV30 and TRBJ2-2; 10 bases agree with TRBD2. Trimming cost V 3 bases and J 2 bases; bases outside gene matches: 6. Germline assignment: CDR1 GTSNPN and CDR2 SVGIG (reference sequence). This CDR3 has 16 amino acids. The CDR3 is CAWSYLAGDNTGELFF. CDR3 bases: TGTGCCTGGAGCTATCTAGCGGGAGACAACACCGGGGAGCTGTTTTTT.